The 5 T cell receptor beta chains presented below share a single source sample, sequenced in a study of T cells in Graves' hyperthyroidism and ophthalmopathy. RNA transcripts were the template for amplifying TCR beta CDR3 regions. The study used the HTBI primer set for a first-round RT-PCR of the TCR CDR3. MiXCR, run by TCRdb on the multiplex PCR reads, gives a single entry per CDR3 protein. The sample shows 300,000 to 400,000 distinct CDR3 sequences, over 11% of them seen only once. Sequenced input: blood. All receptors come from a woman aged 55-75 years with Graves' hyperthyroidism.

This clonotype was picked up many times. CDR3 nucleotide sequence: TGCAGTGCTAGAGGACTAGCGGAAGAGACCCAGTACTTC. Translation gives CSARGLAEETQYF. The V call is TRBV20-1, the J call TRBJ2-5; 9 bases line up with TRBD2. The germline V gene encodes CDR1 DFQATT and CDR2 SNEGSKA (reference sequence). This CDR3 has 13 amino acids. V lost 1 base, J lost 3 bases, and 0 bases stayed unmatched.

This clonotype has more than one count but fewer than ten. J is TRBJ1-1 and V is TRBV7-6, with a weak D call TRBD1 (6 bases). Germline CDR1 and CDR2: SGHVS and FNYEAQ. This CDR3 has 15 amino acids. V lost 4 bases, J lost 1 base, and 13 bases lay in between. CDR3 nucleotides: TGTGCCAGCAGCTCGCCGACAGGAGAGAACACTGAAGCTTTCTTT. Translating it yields CASSSPTGENTEAFF.

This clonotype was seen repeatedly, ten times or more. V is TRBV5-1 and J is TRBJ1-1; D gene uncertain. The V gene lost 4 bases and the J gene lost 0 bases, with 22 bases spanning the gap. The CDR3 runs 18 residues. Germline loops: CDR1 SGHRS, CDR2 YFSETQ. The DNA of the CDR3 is TGCGCCAGCAGCCTAGGTTCGGGGTTGGGTATTATGAACACTGAAGCTTTCTTT. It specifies CASSLGSGLGIMNTEAFF.

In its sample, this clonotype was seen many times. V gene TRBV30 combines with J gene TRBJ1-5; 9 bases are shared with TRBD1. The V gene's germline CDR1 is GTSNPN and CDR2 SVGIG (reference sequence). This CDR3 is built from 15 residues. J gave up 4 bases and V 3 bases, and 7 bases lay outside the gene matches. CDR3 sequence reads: CAWRNRDRENQPQHF. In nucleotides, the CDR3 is TGTGCCTGGAGGAACAGGGACAGGGAAAATCAGCCCCAGCATTTT.

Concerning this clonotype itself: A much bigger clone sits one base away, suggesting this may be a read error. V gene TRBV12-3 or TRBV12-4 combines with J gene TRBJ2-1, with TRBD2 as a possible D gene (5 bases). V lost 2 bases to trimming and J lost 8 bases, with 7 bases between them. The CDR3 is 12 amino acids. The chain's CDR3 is CASSLFGDEQFF. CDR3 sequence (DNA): TGTGCCAGCAGTTTATTCGGGGATGAGCAGTTCTTC.